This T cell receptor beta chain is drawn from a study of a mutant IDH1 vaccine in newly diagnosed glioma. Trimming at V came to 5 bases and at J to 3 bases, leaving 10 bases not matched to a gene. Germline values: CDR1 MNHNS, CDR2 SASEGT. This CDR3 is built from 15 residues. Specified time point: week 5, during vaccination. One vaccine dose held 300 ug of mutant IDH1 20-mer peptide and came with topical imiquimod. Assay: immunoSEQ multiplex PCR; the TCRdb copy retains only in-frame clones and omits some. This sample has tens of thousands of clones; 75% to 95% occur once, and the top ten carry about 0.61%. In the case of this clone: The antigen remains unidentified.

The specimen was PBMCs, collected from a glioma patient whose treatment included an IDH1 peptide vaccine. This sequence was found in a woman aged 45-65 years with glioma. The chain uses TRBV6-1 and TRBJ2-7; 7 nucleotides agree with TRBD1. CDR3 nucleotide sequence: TGTGCCAGCAGTCTTGGGGACAGAAGGTACTACGAGCAGTACTTC. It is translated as CASSLGDRRYYEQYF.